Below are 11 T cell receptor beta chains sequenced from a single sample in a study of cytomegalovirus exposure and HLA in healthy donors. Both 60 Vbeta primers and 13 Jbeta primers went into the PCR. Sequencing used immunoSEQ multiplex PCR; TCRdb keeps in-frame clones, though not all of them. The sample consists of over 90,000 clones, roughly three fifths of them appearing once. Sequencing was performed on PBMCs. The receptors derive from a human donor in good health.

V usage is TRBV5-6 and J usage is TRBJ2-1, with a weak D call TRBD2 (5 bases). CDR1 and CDR2 from the germline V gene are SGHDT and YYEEEE. Trimming cost V 0 bases and J 10 bases, with 11 bases left between them. The CDR3 totals 13 residues. The CDR3 is CASSLVRAGEQFF. DNA for the CDR3: TGTGCCAGCAGCTTGGTGAGGGCAGGCGAGCAGTTCTTC.

This chain joins TRBV7-2 and TRBJ2-2; D perhaps matches TRBD2 (6 bases). CDR1 is SGHTA, CDR2 FQGNSA, per germline. V lost 5 bases, J lost 9 bases, and 16 bases lay in between. This CDR3 region has 14 residues. The chain's CDR3 is CASSTRDSWRELFF. The CDR3 DNA reads TGTGCCAGCAGCACCCGGGACTCTTGGAGGGAGCTGTTTTTT.

This sequence joins TRBV7-3 and TRBJ2-5, with 9 positions matching TRBD2. Germline CDR1 is SGHTA and CDR2 is FQGTGA. CDR3 length: 14 amino acids. Trimming at V came to 5 bases and at J to 1 base, leaving 2 bases not matched to a gene. Written as DNA, the CDR3 is TGTGCCAGCAGCCCGACTAGCGGCCAAGAGACCCAGTACTTC. It codes for CASSPTSGQETQYF.

This chain joins TRBV6-5 and TRBJ2-1; the D gene is possibly TRBD2 (5 bases). Germline V CDR1 and CDR2: MNHEY, SVGAGI. This CDR3 region has 16 residues. The germline V and J ends were trimmed by 2 bases and 2 bases, with 13 bases remaining between them. CDR3 protein: CASSYEGANAYNEQFF. The CDR3 DNA reads as TGTGCCAGCAGTTACGAGGGCGCAAATGCCTACAATGAGCAGTTCTTC.

The CDR3 sequence: CASSLRGANEKLFF. In DNA form, the CDR3 reads TGCGCCAGCAGCTTAAGGGGCGCTAATGAAAAACTGTTTTTT. This chain links TRBV5-1 with TRBJ1-4, with D perhaps matching TRBD1 (5 bases). The CDR3 spans 14 residues. The germline V and J ends were trimmed by 2 bases and 3 bases, with 8 bases remaining between them. Germline V gene lookup returns CDR1 SGHRS and CDR2 YFSETQ. Looking up the rest from reference TRBV5-1 and TRBJ1-4 gives the full variable domain: KAGVTQTPRYLIKTRGQQVTLSCSPISGHRSVSWYQQTPGQGLQFLFEYFSETQRNKGNFPGRFSGRQFSNSRSEMNVSTLELGDSALYLCASSLRGANEKLFFGSGTQLSVL.

The chain combines TRBV5-1 with TRBJ2-1; D is uncertain. The germline CDR1 and CDR2 sequences are SGHRS and YFSETQ. Between the trimmed V and J ends, which lost 0 bases and 4 bases, there was a span of 8 bases. This CDR3 has 14 amino acids. CDR3 in DNA: TGCGCCAGCAGCTTGGGGGCCATGTACAATGAGCAGTTCTTC. It translates to CASSLGAMYNEQFF.

This rearrangement joins TRBV6-1 to TRBJ2-3; 8 nucleotides line up with TRBD1. Germline V gene lookup returns CDR1 MNHNS and CDR2 SASEGT. CDR3 length equals 15 residues. V shed 3 bases, J shed 3 bases, and the junction held 5 bases outside the gene matches. CDR3 in amino acids: CASSDRTGRTDTQYF. The CDR3 DNA reads as TGTGCCAGCAGTGACCGGACAGGGCGGACAGATACGCAGTATTTT.

The J gene is TRBJ1-5, the V gene TRBV7-2, with TRBD1 matching over 9 bases. Per the germline V gene, CDR1 is SGHTA and CDR2 is FQGNSA. V shed 1 base, J shed 4 bases, and the junction held 2 bases outside the gene matches. The CDR3 is 15 residues long. The CDR3 spells CASSLGGTGNQPQHF. In nucleotides, the CDR3 is TGTGCCAGCAGCTTAGGGGGGACAGGGAATCAGCCCCAGCATTTT.

The chain is built from TRBV12-5 and TRBJ2-2, with D unresolved. Trimming pared 1 base from V and 8 bases from J, leaving 20 bases between. The CDR3 has 17 residues. The germline gives CDR1 LGHNT, CDR2 FRNRAP. The CDR3 spells CASGLDAGWSFLGELFF. The DNA of the CDR3 is TGTGCTAGTGGTTTGGACGCTGGGTGGAGCTTTTTAGGGGAGCTGTTTTTT.

V and J are TRBV29-1 and TRBJ2-1, with 8 bases matching TRBD1. V gave up 6 bases and J gave up 2 bases; unmatched junction bases: 9. The V gene's germline CDR1 is SQVTM and CDR2 ANQGSEA. The CDR3 extends over 15 amino acids. This CDR3 reads CSVRTGKPAYNEQFF. For the CDR3, the DNA is TGCAGCGTGCGGACAGGGAAGCCTGCCTACAATGAGCAGTTCTTC.

The rearrangement uses TRBV29-1 and TRBJ2-2, with 8 bases that match TRBD1. The V and J ends lost 6 bases and 3 bases, in that order; junction bases with no gene match: 3. The CDR3 consists of 13 residues. Germline CDR1 is SQVTM and CDR2 is ANQGSEA. This CDR3 is CSVDRVDTGELFF. DNA for the CDR3: TGCAGCGTGGACAGGGTCGACACCGGGGAGCTGTTTTTT.